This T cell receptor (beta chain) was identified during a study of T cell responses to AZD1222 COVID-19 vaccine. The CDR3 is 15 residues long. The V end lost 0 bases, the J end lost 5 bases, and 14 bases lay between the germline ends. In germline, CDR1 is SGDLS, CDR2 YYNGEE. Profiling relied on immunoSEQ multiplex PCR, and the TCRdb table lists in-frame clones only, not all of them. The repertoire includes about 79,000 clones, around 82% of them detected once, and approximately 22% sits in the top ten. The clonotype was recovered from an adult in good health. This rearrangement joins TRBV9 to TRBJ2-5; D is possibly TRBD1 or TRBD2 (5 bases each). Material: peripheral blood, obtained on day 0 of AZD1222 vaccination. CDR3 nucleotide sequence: TGTGCCAGCAGCGTAGGACCCGGGGCCAGGGAGACCCAGTACTTC. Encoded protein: CASSVGPGARETQYF.